This T cell receptor beta chain was identified during a study of CD8+ T cells in alopecia areata. The study's findings and limits: Mice gave a clearer picture of TCR sharing than patients did, possibly for HLA-related reasons. Having one nonresponder leaves uncertain how baseline CD8+ expansion relates to response. Many expanded lesional clones persisted during tofacitinib (in both scalp and blood). Lesional scalp displayed greater clonality than normal scalp, most notably in alopecia totalis/universalis.

In regard to this clone: What it recognizes is unknown.

As the sequencing template, cDNA was produced by extracting RNA and reverse transcribing it. The method was immunoSEQ multiplex PCR; TCRdb's version includes in-frame clones alone and lacks a portion of them. In the table there are 150,000 to 200,000 clones, 55% to 75% of which are singletons. Treatment of the sample: oral pan-JAK inhibitor, 5-10 mg twice daily. The starting material was CD4+ T cells sorted from blood, obtained at week 4, from a patient treated with tofacitinib. The TCR originated in a human donor with alopecia areata.

The DNA for the CDR3 is TGTGCCAGCTCTCCGGTCCTACAAGAGACCCAGTACTTC. Translating gives CASSPVLQETQYF. The chain employs TRBV27 and TRBJ2-5; no definite D call. V was trimmed by 8 bases and J by 2 bases, leaving 12 bases between them. The CDR3 is made up of 13 amino acids. Per the germline V gene, CDR1 is MNHEY and CDR2 is SMNVEV (reference sequence).